This T cell receptor (beta chain) comes out of a study of PD-L1 blockade in urothelial cancer. Study context: Timepoints chosen for blood analysis were 3 weeks (second dose) and 6 weeks after treatment start. The median T cell count in blood samples was approximately 140,000.

Time point indicated: peripheral blood 6 weeks after treatment start. Germline V lookup: CDR1 MNHEY, CDR2 SVGAGI. V was pared by 3 bases and J by 6 bases, with 7 bases of the junction left unmatched. This CDR3 contains 15 residues. Synthetic spike-ins, TCR analog templates, were added into each PCR. Repertoires were generated with immunoSEQ multiplex PCR, while TCRdb's copy carries only in-frame clones and drops some. The sample contains tens of thousands of clones, more than 75% of which appear only once. This TCR was recovered from a man between 60 and 75 years old with urothelial cancer. This chain connects TRBV6-5 to TRBJ1-5; 8 nucleotides line up with TRBD1. The starting material was PBMCs, obtained around atezolizumab (anti-PD-L1) treatment. The CDR3 DNA sequence: TGTGCCAGCAGTTATCACAGGGGGGACGGTCAGCCCCAGCATTTT. The encoded protein is CASSYHRGDGQPQHF.